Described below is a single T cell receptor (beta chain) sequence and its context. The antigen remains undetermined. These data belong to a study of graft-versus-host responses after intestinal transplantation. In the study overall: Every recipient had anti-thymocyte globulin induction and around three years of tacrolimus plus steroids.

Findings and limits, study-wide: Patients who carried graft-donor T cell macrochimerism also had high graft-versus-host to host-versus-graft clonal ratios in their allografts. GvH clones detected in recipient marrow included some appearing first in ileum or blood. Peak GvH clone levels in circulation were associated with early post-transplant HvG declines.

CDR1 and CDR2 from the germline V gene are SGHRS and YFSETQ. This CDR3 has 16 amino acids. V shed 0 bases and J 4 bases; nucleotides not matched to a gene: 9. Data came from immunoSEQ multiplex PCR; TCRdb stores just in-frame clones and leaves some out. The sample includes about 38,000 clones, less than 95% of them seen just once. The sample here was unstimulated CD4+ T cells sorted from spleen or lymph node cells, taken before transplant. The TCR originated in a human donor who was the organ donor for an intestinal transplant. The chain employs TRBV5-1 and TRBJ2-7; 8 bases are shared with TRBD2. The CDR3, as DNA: TGCGCCAGCAGCTTGGCGGCTAGCGGGTTGCCTTACGAGCAGTACTTC. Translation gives CASSLAASGLPYEQYF.